The 20 T cell receptor beta chains listed next were all sequenced from one sample in a study of OX40 agonist ivuxolimab in advanced cancers. Library method: the immunoSEQ multiplex PCR assay. In its TCRdb copy, this immuneACCESS table keeps in-frame sequences only and misses some clones. Where compared with another copy, unresolved V genes explain less than half of these, and the others have no known cause. A total of about 72,000 clones appear in this sample, approximately 84% of them only once. The top ten clonotypes cover about 5% of the sample. The specimen was CD4+ or CD8+ T cells sorted from blood, collected in a trial of the OX40 agonist ivuxolimab. The receptors here all came from an adult with an advanced solid tumor such as melanoma, head and neck, liver or kidney cancer.

This clone was detected only once. The chain carries TRBV30 and TRBJ1-2, with 7 bases lining up with TRBD1. The V gene's germline CDR1 is GTSNPN and CDR2 SVGIG (reference sequence). This CDR3 is 13 amino acids long. The J segment lost 6 bases and the V segment lost 2 bases, leaving 6 bases of the junction unmatched. The CDR3 sequence is CAWSFDRVDGYTF. CDR3 nucleotides: TGTGCCTGGAGTTTCGACAGGGTCGATGGCTACACCTTC.

The genes are TRBV11-3 and TRBJ2-1; D remains ambiguous. Trimming pared 3 bases from V and 5 bases from J, leaving 8 bases between. The CDR3 has 13 amino acids. Germline lookup yields CDR1 SGHNT and CDR2 YENEEA. CDR3 protein: CASSFNRDNEQFF. The CDR3 DNA is TGTGCCAGCAGCTTTAACAGAGACAATGAGCAGTTCTTC.

The J gene is TRBJ2-3, the V gene TRBV11-2; 9 bases agree with TRBD1. CDR1 and CDR2 from the germline V gene are SGHAT and FQNNGV. The CDR3 has 15 amino acids. V lost 7 bases, J lost 6 bases, and 11 bases stayed unmatched. The CDR3 nucleotides are TGTGCCAGCATTTCTCAACAGGGGGCGCGGGATACGCAGTATTTT. Protein product: CASISQQGARDTQYF.

This rearrangement joins TRBV27 to TRBJ2-6; D may correspond to TRBD1 or TRBD2 (5 bases each). The germline gives CDR1 MNHEY, CDR2 SMNVEV (reference sequence). CDR3 size: 17 residues. V was pared by 5 bases and J by 0 bases, with 14 bases between. The CDR3 DNA reads TGTGCCAGCAGTGGGGGACGGCTATCCTCTGGGGCCAACGTCCTGACTTTC. This codes for CASSGGRLSSGANVLTF.

The CDR3, as DNA: TGTGCCTGGAGTCGGGACAGCACAGATACGCAGTATTTT. Residues: CAWSRDSTDTQYF. V and J are TRBV30 and TRBJ2-3; possibly TRBD1 or TRBD2 for D (5 bases each). The CDR3 contains 13 residues. Trimming took off 2 bases at V and 0 bases at J, with 6 bases between the two ends. Germline V gives CDR1 GTSNPN, CDR2 SVGIG (reference sequence).

This clone was observed a handful of times. This chain links TRBV4-3 with TRBJ2-2; TRBD1 agrees at 8 bases. The V gene end was trimmed by 5 bases and the J gene end by 3 bases; junction bases not matched to a gene: 8. The CDR3 spans 16 residues. Per germline, CDR1 LGHNA and CDR2 YSLEER. The CDR3 DNA reads as TGCGCCAGCAGCACGAGACGGACAGGGCACACCGGGGAGCTGTTTTTT. Its translation is CASSTRRTGHTGELFF.

The table lists this clone with a count of one. V usage is TRBV30 and J usage is TRBJ2-5, with D possibly matching TRBD2 (7 bases). The CDR3 covers 15 residues. Germline V gives CDR1 GTSNPN, CDR2 SVGIG (reference sequence). V was pared by 0 bases and J by 2 bases, with 13 bases between. CDR3 amino acids: CAWSVGGGLQETQYF. Here the CDR3 DNA reads TGTGCCTGGAGTGTAGGCGGGGGCCTTCAAGAGACCCAGTACTTC.

The chain has TRBV5-1 and TRBJ2-3; 7 nucleotides match TRBD1. CDR3 length equals 14 residues. Trimming at V came to 4 bases and at J to 4 bases, leaving 6 bases not matched to a gene. Germline CDR1 reads SGHRS; CDR2 reads YFSETQ. The CDR3 bases are TGCGCCAGCAGCCTGGGACAGAAAGCAGATACGCAGTATTTT. This encodes CASSLGQKADTQYF. Full variable domain (remainder filled in from reference TRBV5-1 and TRBJ2-3): KAGVTQTPRYLIKTRGQQVTLSCSPISGHRSVSWYQQTPGQGLQFLFEYFSETQRNKGNFPGRFSGRQFSNSRSEMNVSTLELGDSALYLCASSLGQKADTQYFGPGTRLTVL.

The gene calls are TRBV25-1 and TRBJ1-1, with D perhaps matching TRBD1 (5 bases). Trimming cost V 1 base and J 5 bases, with 11 bases left between them. CDR1 and CDR2 from the germline V gene are MGHDK and SYGVNS. This CDR3 comprises 14 residues. Here the CDR3 reads CASSEFGRATEAFF. The DNA of the CDR3 is TGTGCCAGCAGTGAATTCGGCAGGGCAACTGAAGCTTTCTTT.

The chain joins TRBV7-9 to TRBJ1-3, with D possibly being TRBD1 (5 bases). Trimming stripped 7 bases from V and 0 bases from J, with 10 bases between. The germline V gene has CDR1 SEHNR and CDR2 FQNEAQ (reference sequence). This CDR3 spans 14 amino acids. As DNA, the CDR3 is TGTGCCAGCATCCTCGGGGGCTCTGGAAACACCATATATTTT. This sequence encodes CASILGGSGNTIYF.

The chain links TRBV11-2 to TRBJ1-2; a weak D match, TRBD1 (6 bases). The germline V gene encodes CDR1 SGHAT and CDR2 FQNNGV. Trimming took off 5 bases at V and 6 bases at J, with 13 bases between the two ends. There are 13 residues in the CDR3. This CDR3 is CASSLMGANGYTF. CDR3 DNA sequence: TGTGCCAGCAGCCTAATGGGGGCTAATGGCTACACCTTC.

The chain joins TRBV5-8 to TRBJ1-6, with D unclear. The V end was cut by 4 bases, the J end by 2 bases, with 16 bases between. Germline values: CDR1 SGHTS, CDR2 YDEGEE. The CDR3 is made up of 17 amino acids. The chain's CDR3 is CASSKGRSDPYNSPLHF. CDR3 nucleotide sequence: TGTGCCAGCAGCAAAGGACGGTCCGACCCCTATAATTCACCCCTCCACTTT.

The chain couples TRBV9 to TRBJ1-2, with a tentative D call TRBD1 (5 bases). The CDR3 consists of 13 residues. The germline V gene has CDR1 SGDLS and CDR2 YYNGEE. V lost 3 bases to trimming and J lost 2 bases, with 8 bases between them. CDR3: CASSEAGNYGYTF. The CDR3 DNA is TGTGCCAGCAGCGAGGCAGGGAACTATGGCTACACCTTC.

The chain combines TRBV19 with TRBJ1-5; 7 bases line up with TRBD1. Germline-derived CDR1 and CDR2 are LNHDA and SQIVND (reference sequence). This CDR3 comprises 15 residues. V trimming: 7 bases; J trimming: 3 bases; junction bases outside the gene matches: 9. CDR3 sequence: CASTASTGANQPQHF. In DNA, the CDR3 is TGTGCCAGTACCGCGAGCACAGGGGCCAATCAGCCCCAGCATTTT.

The J gene is TRBJ2-3, the V gene TRBV2, with 9 bases identical to TRBD1. Trimming at V came to 2 bases and at J to 7 bases, leaving 7 bases not matched to a gene. The CDR3 consists of 15 residues. Per germline, CDR1 SNHLY and CDR2 FYNNEI. This chain's CDR3 is CASSEIRTGENTQYF. In DNA form, the CDR3 reads TGTGCCAGCAGTGAAATCCGGACAGGGGAAAATACGCAGTATTTT.

J is TRBJ1-1 and V is TRBV5-1; tentatively, D is TRBD1 (5 bases). Germline CDR1 and CDR2: SGHRS and YFSETQ. The CDR3 is 16 residues long. Deletions cut 2 bases from V and 0 bases from J, with 14 bases between. CDR3 bases: TGCGCCAGCAGCTTTTCAATGACAGATGTGAACACTGAAGCTTTCTTT. It specifies CASSFSMTDVNTEAFF.

On this clone itself: Other DNA sequences in this sample translate to the same CDR3. The V and J genes are TRBV27 and TRBJ1-2; TRBD1 is a possible D gene (5 bases). This CDR3 comprises 12 residues. The V and J ends lost 2 bases and 4 bases respectively, with 5 bases between them. Germline V CDR1 and CDR2: MNHEY, SMNVEV (reference sequence). The CDR3 loop reads CASSLQGYGYTF. The CDR3 DNA reads as TGTGCCAGCAGTTTACAGGGCTATGGCTACACCTTC.

V gene TRBV15 combines with J gene TRBJ2-1; D not certain. The V gene's germline CDR1 is LNHNV and CDR2 YYDKDF (reference sequence). The germline V and J ends were trimmed by 0 bases and 10 bases, with 7 bases remaining between them. The CDR3 extends over 12 amino acids. The CDR3 bases are TGTGCCACCAGCAGAGATTGGCGGGAGCAGTTCTTC. It is translated as CATSRDWREQFF.

This clone turned up a few times. The genes are TRBV29-1 and TRBJ2-2; no clear D. Germline values: CDR1 SQVTM, CDR2 ANQGSEA. The CDR3 totals 12 residues. The germline V and J ends were trimmed by 5 bases and 3 bases, with 7 bases remaining between them. The CDR3 bases are TGCAGCGTTCCGAAGGACACCGGGGAGCTGTTTTTT. It encodes CSVPKDTGELFF.

With regard to this clone: The identical CDR3 is also encoded by other nucleotide sequences in the sample. The gene calls are TRBV5-1 and TRBJ1-2, with 11 bases lining up with TRBD1. Germline V CDR1 and CDR2: SGHRS, YFSETQ. Trimming cost V 4 bases and J 4 bases; bases outside gene matches: 3. CDR3 length equals 14 residues. CDR3: CASSPGTGGYGYTF. CDR3 nucleotides: TGCGCCAGCAGCCCTGGGACAGGGGGCTATGGCTACACCTTC.